This T cell receptor beta chain came from a study of blood T cell repertoires in COVID-19. Study information: There were acute and convalescent COVID-19 samples, and they came from the United States, Italy and Spain. Nucleic acid was either cDNA or gDNA, and it came from T cells, B-cell-depleted T cells, or PBMCs.

The germline V gene encodes CDR1 LGHDT and CDR2 YNNKEL (reference sequence). The CDR3 consists of 16 residues. V was clipped by 4 bases and J by 0 bases, with 15 bases between them. Source study methods: Reference gene primer amplification yielded estimated nucleated cell counts. Produced via immunoSEQ multiplex PCR; TCRdb's table is partial and in-frame only. That table supplies the V and J calls and clone size; D and trimming were determined from the DNA. Here the sample spans about 49,000 clones, 86% being singletons. Sequencing was carried out using peripheral blood. This clonotype originated in a man aged 35 to 55 with active COVID-19. The chain couples TRBV3-1 (or the pseudogene TRBV3-2) to TRBJ1-2, with D unclear. The CDR3, as DNA: TGTGCCAGCAGCCTTACCAATCCCCCGGCTAACTATGGCTACACCTTC. It yields the protein CASSLTNPPANYGYTF.